Presented here are 11 T cell receptor beta chains from one specimen sequenced in a study of T cells in Graves' hyperthyroidism and ophthalmopathy. The CDR3 regions of TCR beta were amplified from RNA transcripts. The TCR CDR3 first-round RT-PCR relied on the HTBI primer set. TCRdb recomputed calls from the multiplex PCR reads with MiXCR, one row per CDR3 protein. The table includes about 770,000 distinct CDR3 sequences, around 20% detected once. The sample comprised blood. These receptors came from a woman aged 45-60 years with Graves' hyperthyroidism that later progressed to Graves' ophthalmopathy.

The V and J genes are TRBV5-1 and TRBJ2-3, with D tentatively TRBD1 or TRBD2 (5 bases each). The CDR3 length is 15 residues. Germline V CDR1 and CDR2: SGHRS, YFSETQ. V was clipped by 4 bases and J by 0 bases, with 12 bases between them. The CDR3 here is CASSARDGSTDTQYF. Here the CDR3 DNA reads TGCGCCAGCAGCGCCCGGGACGGGAGCACAGATACGCAGTATTTT. The full variable domain, its missing parts supplied by reference TRBV5-1 and TRBJ2-3, is KAGVTQTPRYLIKTRGQQVTLSCSPISGHRSVSWYQQTPGQGLQFLFEYFSETQRNKGNFPGRFSGRQFSNSRSEMNVSTLELGDSALYLCASSARDGSTDTQYFGPGTRLTVL.

The genes are TRBV14 and TRBJ2-7; 10 positions match TRBD2. This CDR3 has 16 amino acids. The germline gives CDR1 SGHDN, CDR2 FVKESK. The V segment lost 2 bases and the J segment 6 bases; nucleotides outside the gene matches: 10. The CDR3 spells CASSQLGPSGGPEQYF. The CDR3 bases are TGTGCCAGCAGCCAATTGGGGCCTAGCGGGGGACCCGAGCAGTACTTC.

V usage is TRBV19 and J usage is TRBJ2-6; D remains unclear. V was shortened by 6 bases and J by 2 bases, with 5 bases between the two germline ends. CDR1 and CDR2 from the germline V gene are LNHDA and SQIVND (reference sequence). This CDR3 is built from 13 residues. CDR3 nucleotide sequence: TGTGCCAGTAGATTTGCTGGGGCCAACGTCCTGACTTTC. This sequence encodes CASRFAGANVLTF. The entire variable domain, with the rest obtained from reference TRBV19 and TRBJ2-6, is as follows: DGGITQSPKYLFRKEGQNVTLSCEQNLNHDAMYWYRQDPGQGLRLIYYSQIVNDFQKGDIAEGYSVSREKKESFPLTVTSAQKNPTAFYLCASRFAGANVLTFGAGSRLTVL.

This clonotype was recorded at least ten times. The chain employs TRBV2 and TRBJ2-5; TRBD1 matches 7 bases. V shed 4 bases, J shed 4 bases, and the junction held 9 bases outside the gene matches. There are 15 residues in the CDR3. The germline CDR1 and CDR2 sequences are SNHLY and FYNNEI. This CDR3 reads CASSVLRGRGETQYF. Here the CDR3 DNA reads TGTGCCAGCAGTGTATTGAGGGGGCGAGGAGAGACCCAGTACTTC.

This clonotype came up many times. The V call is TRBV11-2, the J call TRBJ1-1; D uncertain. Trimming shortened V by 5 bases and J by 1 base, and 11 bases separated the two germline ends. Germline CDR1 SGHAT, CDR2 FQNNGV. This CDR3 region has 14 residues. The CDR3 nucleotides are TGTGCCAGCAGCCTCCTCCGCCAGAACACTGAAGCTTTCTTT. It encodes CASSLLRQNTEAFF.

This clonotype was detected many times. The chain joins TRBV2 to TRBJ2-6; weak D call: TRBD2 (5 bases). The CDR3 runs 16 residues. Germline V CDR1 and CDR2: SNHLY, FYNNEI. Trimming took 5 bases from V and 1 from J, leaving 12 bases between them. CDR3 loop: CASSYEGGSGANVLTF. In DNA, the CDR3 is TGTGCCAGCAGTTATGAAGGAGGATCTGGGGCCAACGTCCTGACTTTC.

This clonotype was recorded at least ten times. The rearrangement uses TRBV10-3 and TRBJ2-7; 10 nucleotides align to TRBD1. Germline V CDR1 and CDR2: ENHRY, SYGVKD. Trimming cost V 8 bases and J 2 bases; bases outside gene matches: 9. There are 15 residues in the CDR3. CDR3: CAIAGGGTGAYEQYF. CDR3 bases: TGTGCCATCGCGGGTGGAGGGACAGGGGCCTACGAGCAGTACTTC.

This clonotype was picked up many times. This chain connects TRBV7-8 to TRBJ1-2; 9 bases map to TRBD1. Germline V gene lookup returns CDR1 SGHVS and CDR2 FQNEAQ. The CDR3 is 15 residues long. V lost 5 bases to trimming and J lost 4 bases; unmatched junction nucleotides: 8. The CDR3 coding sequence is TGTGCCAGCAGCCCGAGGACAGGGGAGGCCTATGGCTACACCTTC. Amino acids: CASSPRTGEAYGYTF.

This clonotype came up many times. V gene TRBV3-1 combines with J gene TRBJ1-5; no clear D. The CDR3 is 15 residues long. In germline, CDR1 is LGHDT, CDR2 YNNKEL (reference sequence). Trimming shortened V by 2 bases and J by 2 bases, and 10 bases separated the two germline ends. Here the CDR3 DNA reads TGTGCCAGCAGCCAATTTTCCCACGGCAATCAGCCCCAGCATTTT. Translation: CASSQFSHGNQPQHF.

This clonotype was seen ten or more times. J is TRBJ1-5 and V is TRBV6-1; D is undetermined. This CDR3 is built from 15 residues. The germline V and J ends were trimmed by 8 bases and 0 bases, with 14 bases remaining between them. CDR1 and CDR2 (germline): MNHNS, SASEGT. The CDR3 here is CASGRTHYSNQPQHF. CDR3 bases: TGTGCCAGCGGCAGGACCCACTATAGCAATCAGCCCCAGCATTTT.

Notes on this clonotype: Being one base from a much bigger clone, this may be a read error. The chain recombines TRBV20-1 with TRBJ2-7; no definite D call. This CDR3 is built from 14 residues. Germline V gives CDR1 DFQATT, CDR2 SNEGSKA (reference sequence). The CDR3 bases are TGCAGTGCGGCAGGCCAAAGGTGGACCTACGAGCGGTACTTC. Translation gives CSAAGQRWTYERYF.